Shown below are 31 T cell receptor beta chains from a single sample sequenced in a study of T cell clusters in autoimmune cytopenias. TRB rearrangements were amplified by touch-down multiplex PCR with mixed TRB-A/B primers. TCRdb reprocessed the multiplex PCR reads, with one entry per CDR3 protein and no DNA. The sample has 7,800 or so distinct CDR3 sequences. TRB was amplified from around 0.25 ug of peripheral blood genomic DNA per sample. Sequencing was carried out using peripheral blood. These receptors were collected from a human donor with an autoimmune cytopenia or autoimmune hepatitis (not recorded which).

In terms of frequency, this clonotype is medium-sized (0.01 to 0.1%). The chain links TRBV5-1 to TRBJ1-1; TCRdb selects TRBD1, and the lack of DNA leaves this call unchecked. Germline lookup yields CDR1 SGHRS and CDR2 YFSETQ. CDR3 length equals 15 residues. CDR3 region: CASSTGGAVGTEAFF.

The gene calls are TRBV14 and TRBJ1-6; TCRdb's assignment of TRBD1 cannot be checked, as there is no DNA. CDR1 SGHDN and CDR2 FVKESK come from the germline V gene. There are 17 residues in the CDR3. The CDR3 here is CASSQVPRTFSNSPLHF.

This clonotype shows up as medium-sized (0.01 to 0.1%) by frequency. V is TRBV29-1 and J is TRBJ2-1; no DNA is available, so the TRBD2 call from TCRdb remains unchecked. Germline V CDR1 and CDR2: SQVTM, ANQGSEA. The CDR3 consists of 15 residues. CDR3 sequence reads: CSVEASTSGYNEQFF.

The chain carries TRBV9 and TRBJ1-5; TCRdb picks TRBD1, but there is no DNA to check that call. Germline assignment: CDR1 SGDLS and CDR2 YYNGEE. The length of the CDR3 is 14 residues. The CDR3: CASSVGGPNQPQHF.

According to its frequency, this clonotype is medium-sized. The chain employs TRBV27 and TRBJ1-5; the D gene TCRdb calls, TRBD1, cannot be checked with no DNA. There are 13 residues in the CDR3. Germline lookup yields CDR1 MNHEY and CDR2 SMNVEV (reference sequence). The CDR3 loop reads CASTGYGNQPQHF.

The J gene is TRBJ1-6, the V gene TRBV20-1. The CDR3 extends over 15 amino acids. Germline V gene data show CDR1 as DFQATT and CDR2 as SNEGSKA (reference sequence). This CDR3 reads CSARVQQGGHSPLHF.

Its frequency marks this clonotype as medium-sized (0.01 to 0.1%). V gene TRBV27 combines with J gene TRBJ1-2; without DNA, the TCRdb call of TRBD1 cannot be checked. The germline V gene encodes CDR1 MNHEY and CDR2 SMNVEV (reference sequence). The CDR3 runs to 18 residues. The CDR3 sequence: CASSLGPGQGGSIYGYTF.

This clonotype is labeled medium-sized (0.01 to 0.1%) based on frequency. The CDR3 protein is CASSLPLAPGTGELFF. The chain carries TRBV28 and TRBJ2-2; the TCRdb D gene call, TRBD1, has no DNA to confirm it. The CDR3 length is 16 residues. Germline-derived CDR1 and CDR2 are MDHEN and SYDVKM.

V usage is TRBV20-1 and J usage is TRBJ2-5; TCRdb calls TRBD2, which cannot be checked without DNA. Germline V gene lookup returns CDR1 DFQATT and CDR2 SNEGSKA (reference sequence). The CDR3 loop spans 17 amino acids. CDR3 sequence reads: CSAIPRFSGRDQETQYF.

The gene calls are TRBV20-1 and TRBJ2-1. Germline values: CDR1 DFQATT, CDR2 SNEGSKA (reference sequence). This CDR3 has 14 residues. Here the CDR3 reads CSALDRGSYNEQFF.

The rearrangement links TRBV18 to TRBJ2-3. CDR1 and CDR2 from the germline V gene are KGHSH and LQKENI. The CDR3 has 16 residues. The chain's CDR3 is CASSPPVGLATDTQYF.

V gene TRBV28 combines with J gene TRBJ2-2; TCRdb designates TRBD2, a call that cannot be tested without DNA. This CDR3 has 18 amino acids. Germline CDR1 is MDHEN and CDR2 is SYDVKM. CDR3: CASSPIYLASGTPGELFF.

Judged by frequency, this clonotype is medium-sized. The chain joins TRBV11-2 to TRBJ1-6; as DNA is missing, the TRBD1 call by TCRdb cannot be tested. CDR3 length: 15 residues. Germline values: CDR1 SGHAT, CDR2 FQNNGV. CDR3 region: CASSLGAGGYSPLHF.

The chain joins TRBV11-2 to TRBJ2-7; TCRdb reports TRBD1, a call that lacks DNA to check it against. Germline lookup yields CDR1 SGHAT and CDR2 FQNNGV. This CDR3 spans 15 amino acids. CDR3: CASSLISRVEYEQYF.

The chain combines TRBV29-1 with TRBJ2-7; lacking DNA, the TRBD2 call made by TCRdb goes unchecked. The CDR3 consists of 15 residues. The germline gives CDR1 SQVTM, CDR2 ANQGSEA. The CDR3 spells CSVEDKGSGGREQYF.

This chain uses TRBV20-1 with TRBJ1-1; TCRdb outputs TRBD1, but without DNA this stays unchecked. The CDR3 runs to 13 residues. Germline V CDR1 and CDR2: DFQATT, SNEGSKA (reference sequence). The CDR3 loop is CSARSEYPGGAFF.

V usage is TRBV28 and J usage is TRBJ2-5; lacking DNA, the TRBD1 call made by TCRdb goes unchecked. CDR1 is MDHEN, CDR2 SYDVKM, per germline. The length of the CDR3 is 15 residues. The chain's CDR3 is CASSSYDRGRETQYF. Complete variable domain (other parts from reference TRBV28 and TRBJ2-5): DVKVTQSSRYLVKRTGEKVFLECVQDMDHENMFWYRQDPGLGLRLIYFSYDVKMKEKGDIPEGYSVSREKKERFSLILESASTNQTSMYLCASSSYDRGRETQYFGPGTRLLVL.

The chain has TRBV2 and TRBJ2-6. The CDR3 has 17 amino acids. Germline V gene sequence: CDR1 SNHLY, CDR2 FYNNEI. Here the CDR3 reads CASRETDRSSGANVLTF.

This clonotype is called medium-sized based on its frequency. The genes are TRBV7-2 and TRBJ2-7; no DNA is available, so the TRBD1 call from TCRdb remains unchecked. CDR3 length: 15 residues. From germline, CDR1 is SGHTA and CDR2 FQGNSA. The CDR3 here is CASSLRVGARGEQYF.

The chain has TRBV4-1 and TRBJ2-5. The germline V gene encodes CDR1 MGHRA and CDR2 YSYEKL. The CDR3 spans 15 residues. CDR3 residues: CASSQDGWGQETQYF.

The gene calls are TRBV29-1 and TRBJ2-3; there is no DNA to check the TCRdb D call of TRBD2. Looked up from germline, CDR1 is SQVTM and CDR2 is ANQGSEA. This CDR3 contains 15 residues. The CDR3 sequence is CSVELAGGSTDTQYF.

Measured by frequency, this clonotype is medium-sized. CDR3 residues: CASSWGDDNSPLHF. The gene calls are TRBV27 and TRBJ1-6. The CDR3 covers 14 residues. Germline V gene data show CDR1 as MNHEY and CDR2 as SMNVEV (reference sequence).

J is TRBJ2-3 and V is TRBV7-3. CDR1 and CDR2 (germline): SGHTA, FQGTGA. The CDR3 sequence is 15 residues long. The CDR3 loop reads CASSYYQTSTDTQYF.

This clonotype is medium-sized by frequency. V usage is TRBV7-2 and J usage is TRBJ1-1. Germline V gene sequence: CDR1 SGHTA, CDR2 FQGNSA. The CDR3 covers 13 residues. The CDR3 sequence: CASSLASGTEAFF.

V usage is TRBV6-5 and J usage is TRBJ1-6; TCRdb's assignment of TRBD1 cannot be checked, as there is no DNA. Germline-derived CDR1 and CDR2 are MNHEY and SVGAGI. This CDR3 region has 13 residues. The chain's CDR3 is CASPGQDNSPLHF.

Measured by frequency, this clonotype is medium-sized (0.01 to 0.1%). This chain connects TRBV5-5 to TRBJ1-2. This CDR3 spans 15 amino acids. The germline V gene has CDR1 SGHKS and CDR2 YYEKEE (reference sequence). The CDR3 is CASSLGVSSNYGYTF.

In terms of frequency, this clonotype is medium-sized. The chain recombines TRBV19 with TRBJ2-1. Germline CDR1 reads LNHDA; CDR2 reads SQIVND (reference sequence). The CDR3 spans 17 residues. CDR3 in amino acids: CASSIRIGGRAYNEQFF.

V gene TRBV6-7 combines with J gene TRBJ2-1; TCRdb reports TRBD2, a call that lacks DNA to check it against. TRBV6-7 belongs to the ORF category, with a function that is uncertain. The CDR3 is 15 residues long. This CDR3 is CASSELAGYYNEQFF.

Frequency places this clonotype as medium-sized (0.01 to 0.1%). The V gene is TRBV11-2, the J gene TRBJ2-7; TCRdb designates TRBD2, a call that cannot be tested without DNA. The germline V gene encodes CDR1 SGHAT and CDR2 FQNNGV. The CDR3 is made up of 16 amino acids. The CDR3 loop is CASSLRGGSGTYEQYF.

This clonotype is deemed medium-sized (0.01 to 0.1%) by its frequency. CDR3: CATSSYQGADTQYF. The chain couples TRBV15 to TRBJ2-3; TCRdb returns TRBD1, unconfirmable since there is no DNA. This CDR3 has 14 residues. CDR1 and CDR2 from the germline V gene are LNHNV and YYDKDF (reference sequence).

This chain joins TRBV27 and TRBJ2-3. The CDR3 has 14 amino acids. Germline V gene data show CDR1 as MNHEY and CDR2 as SMNVEV (reference sequence). The CDR3 loop is CASSLSRGKDTQYF.